The T cell receptor (beta chain) under discussion was sequenced for a study of long-term antiretroviral therapy in people with HIV. Study background: It was about a decade after the earliest samples that the 2015 immediate-ART recommendation appeared.

All donors provided no fewer than one pre-ART and no fewer than two post-ART PBMC samples. Study outcomes and limitations: In HIV, the repertoires covered a tighter span of CDR3 lengths than in controls. Collection spanned 2004 to 2017; ART regimens may be less effective than current ones.

Running of the v3.0 immunoSEQ assay took place at survey level. Some clones are missing from TCRdb's copy, which holds only in-frame ones; the method was immunoSEQ multiplex PCR. The sample lists about 41,000 clones; 94% were seen once. As concerns this clone: Its specificity is unknown.

Germline assignment: CDR1 MNHNY and CDR2 SVGAGI (reference sequence). The CDR3 is 12 residues long. Trimming stripped 1 base from V and 11 bases from J, with 11 bases between. The chain joins TRBV6-6 to TRBJ1-1, with D perhaps matching TRBD1 (5 bases). Sequenced here: unsorted PBMCs, sampled roughly 9.4 years after starting antiretroviral therapy. This receptor was identified in a man younger than 40 with HIV. CDR3 sequence reads: CASSYFGGVAFF. In nucleotides, the CDR3 is TGTGCCAGCAGTTACTTCGGGGGGGTGGCTTTCTTT.